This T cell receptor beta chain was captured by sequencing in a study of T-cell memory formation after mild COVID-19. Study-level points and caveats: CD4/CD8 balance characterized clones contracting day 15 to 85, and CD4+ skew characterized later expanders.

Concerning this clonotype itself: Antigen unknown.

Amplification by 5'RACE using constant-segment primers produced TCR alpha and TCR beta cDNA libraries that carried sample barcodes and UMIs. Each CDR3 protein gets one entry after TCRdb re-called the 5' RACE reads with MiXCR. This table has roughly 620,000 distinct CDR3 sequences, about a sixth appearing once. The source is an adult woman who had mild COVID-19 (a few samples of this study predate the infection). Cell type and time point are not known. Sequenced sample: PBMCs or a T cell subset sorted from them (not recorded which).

CDR3 in DNA: TGTGCCTGGAGTTTTGGACAGGGCAACCCCTACGAGCAGTACTTC. Translated, it gives CAWSFGQGNPYEQYF. The V and J genes are TRBV30 and TRBJ2-7; 8 bases match TRBD1. The J segment lost 2 bases and the V segment lost 2 bases, leaving 8 bases of the junction unmatched. This CDR3 comprises 15 residues. The germline gives CDR1 GTSNPN, CDR2 SVGIG (reference sequence). The complete variable domain, with remaining parts taken from reference TRBV30 and TRBJ2-7, reads SQTIHQWPATLVQPVGSPLSLECTVEGTSNPNLYWYRQAAGRGLQLLFYSVGIGQISSEVPQNLSASRPQDRQFILSSKKLLLSDSGFYLCAWSFGQGNPYEQYFGPGTRLTVT.